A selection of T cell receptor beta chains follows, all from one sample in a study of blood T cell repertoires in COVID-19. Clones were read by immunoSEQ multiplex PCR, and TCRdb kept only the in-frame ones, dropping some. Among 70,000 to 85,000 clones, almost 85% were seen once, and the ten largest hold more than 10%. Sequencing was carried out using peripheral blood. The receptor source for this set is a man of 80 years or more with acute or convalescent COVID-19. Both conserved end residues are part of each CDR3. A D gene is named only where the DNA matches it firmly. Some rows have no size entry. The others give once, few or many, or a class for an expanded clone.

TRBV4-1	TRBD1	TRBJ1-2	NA	CASSRATGVRYGYTF	TGCGCCAGCAGCCGAGCGACAGGGGTTCGCTATGGCTACACCTTC
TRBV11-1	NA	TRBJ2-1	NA	CASTNRLVDNEQFF	TGTGCCAGCACAAATAGGCTAGTGGACAATGAGCAGTTCTTC
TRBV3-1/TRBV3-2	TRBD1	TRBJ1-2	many	CASSQPRDRDMYRDYGYTF	TGTGCCAGCAGCCAACCCCGGGACAGGGATATGTATCGTGACTATGGCTACACCTTC
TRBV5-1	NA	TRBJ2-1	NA	CASSLVTGLLWEQFF	TGCGCCAGCAGCTTGGTTACAGGGTTACTGTGGGAGCAGTTCTTC
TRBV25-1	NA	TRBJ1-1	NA	CASSEFQNTEAFF	TGTGCCAGCAGTGAATTTCAGAACACTGAAGCTTTCTTT
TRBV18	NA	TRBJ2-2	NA	CASSPGQNTGELFF	TGTGCCAGCTCCCCCGGACAGAACACCGGGGAGCTGTTTTTT
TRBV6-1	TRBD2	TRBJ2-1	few	CASSDLAGGSYNEQFF	TGTGCCAGCAGTGATCTAGCGGGGGGCTCCTACAATGAGCAGTTCTTC
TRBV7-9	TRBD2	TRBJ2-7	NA	CASSLALAGGSEQYF	TGTGCCAGCAGCTTAGCACTAGCGGGGGGGAGCGAGCAGTACTTC
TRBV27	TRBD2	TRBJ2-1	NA	CASRVPGGTYNEQFF	TGTGCCAGCAGGGTCCCCGGGGGGACCTACAATGAGCAGTTCTTC
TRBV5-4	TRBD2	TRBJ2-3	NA	CASSLGPAGGVPDTQYF	TGTGCCAGCAGCTTGGGGCCAGCGGGGGGGGTCCCAGATACGCAGTATTTT
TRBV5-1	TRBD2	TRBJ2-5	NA	CASSMPQGGETQYF	TGCGCCAGCAGCATGCCTCAGGGAGGGGAGACCCAGTACTTC
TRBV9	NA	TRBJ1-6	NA	CASSVDQGSYNSPLHF	TGTGCCAGCAGCGTAGATCAGGGGTCCTATAATTCACCCCTCCACTTT
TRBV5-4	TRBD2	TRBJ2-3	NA	CASRFSGGGDTQYF	TGTGCCAGCAGGTTTAGCGGGGGGGGAGATACGCAGTATTTT
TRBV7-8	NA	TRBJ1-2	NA	CASALVEGYGYTF	TGTGCCAGCGCGTTAGTAGAGGGCTATGGCTACACCTTC
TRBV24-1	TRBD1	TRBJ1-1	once	CATSDSRQGAGAFF	TGTGCCACCAGTGATTCAAGACAGGGGGCGGGGGCTTTCTTT
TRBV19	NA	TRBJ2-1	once	CASSVLTGTRDEQFF	TGTGCCAGTAGTGTTCTGACAGGGACTAGGGATGAGCAGTTCTTC
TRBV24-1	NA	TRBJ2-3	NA	CATSDGGDTQYF	TGTGCCACCAGTGATGGAGGGGACACGCAGTATTTT
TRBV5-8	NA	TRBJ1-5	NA	CASSWTSNQPQHF	TGTGCCAGCAGCTGGACAAGCAATCAGCCCCAGCATTTT
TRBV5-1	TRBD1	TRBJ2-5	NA	CASSAFDRGEETQYF	TGCGCCAGCAGCGCCTTCGACAGGGGGGAAGAGACCCAGTACTTC
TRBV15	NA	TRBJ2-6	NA	CATSRRGAGANVLTF	TGTGCCACCAGCAGAAGAGGAGCCGGGGCCAACGTCCTGACTTTC
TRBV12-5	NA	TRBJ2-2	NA	CASGFPRTGELFF	TGTGCTAGTGGTTTTCCTAGGACCGGGGAGCTGTTTTTT
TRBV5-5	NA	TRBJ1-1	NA	CASSVQVMVNEAFF	TGTGCCAGCAGCGTACAGGTAATGGTGAATGAAGCTTTCTTT
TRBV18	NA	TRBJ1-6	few	CASSPPGVTPGSYNSPLHF	TGTGCCAGCTCACCACCTGGGGTTACCCCGGGGTCCTATAATTCACCCCTCCACTTT
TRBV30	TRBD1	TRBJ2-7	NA	CANKRGPYEQYF	TGTGCCAATAAAAGGGGGCCCTACGAGCAGTACTTC
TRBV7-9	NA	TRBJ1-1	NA	CASSSPLEAFF	TGTGCCAGCAGCTCCCCCCTTGAAGCTTTCTTT
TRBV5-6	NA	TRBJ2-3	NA	CASSLERRSSTDTQYF	TGTGCCAGCAGCTTGGAGCGGCGGTCTAGCACAGATACGCAGTATTTT
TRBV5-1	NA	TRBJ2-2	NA	CASSLDTTSTGELFF	TGCGCCAGCAGCTTGGATACTACTTCCACCGGGGAGCTGTTTTTT
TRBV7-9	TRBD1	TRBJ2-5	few	CASSFRTGNQETQYF	TGTGCCAGCAGCTTTAGGACAGGGAACCAAGAGACCCAGTACTTC
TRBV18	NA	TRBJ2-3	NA	CASSQDRGGPGTDTQYF	TGTGCCAGTTCACAGGACCGCGGGGGCCCGGGGACAGATACGCAGTATTTT
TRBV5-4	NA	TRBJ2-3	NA	CASSFDSNTDTQYF	TGTGCCAGCAGCTTCGACTCAAACACAGATACGCAGTATTTT
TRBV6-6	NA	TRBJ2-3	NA	CASSYYGDTQYF	TGTGCCAGCAGTTACTACGGAGATACGCAGTATTTT
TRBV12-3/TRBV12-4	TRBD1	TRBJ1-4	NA	CASSLEQGELLFF	TGTGCCAGCAGTTTAGAACAGGGGGAGTTGCTGTTTTTT
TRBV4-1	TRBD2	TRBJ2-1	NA	CASSQSPTSGVGNEQFF	TGCGCCAGCAGCCAAAGCCCGACTAGCGGGGTTGGGAATGAGCAGTTCTTC